The next 28 T cell receptor beta chains were all read from a single sample in a study of T cell responses to AZD1222 COVID-19 vaccine. TCRdb's copy holds only in-frame clones and misses some; the assay was immunoSEQ multiplex PCR. The data contain more than 80,000 clones, more than 80% of them singletons. The sample was peripheral blood, taken 28 days after the second AZD1222 dose. Receptors originate from an adult who received the AZD1222 COVID-19 vaccine.

The chain couples TRBV5-4 to TRBJ1-2, with 10 bases that match TRBD1. The J segment lost 7 bases and the V segment lost 0 bases, leaving 3 bases of the junction unmatched. CDR3 length: 14 residues. The germline CDR1 and CDR2 sequences are SGHNT and YYREEE (reference sequence). CDR3 in DNA: TGTGCCAGCAGCTTGGGACAGGGGGCCTCTGGCTACACCTTC. Protein product: CASSLGQGASGYTF. The complete variable domain, with remaining parts taken from reference TRBV5-4 and TRBJ1-2, reads ETGVTQSPTHLIKTRGQQVTLRCSSQSGHNTVSWYQQALGQGPQFIFQYYREEENGRGNFPPRFSGLQFPNYSSELNVNALELDDSALYLCASSLGQGASGYTFGSGTRLTVV.

CDR3 residues: CASSSGTTLGDTQYF. CDR3 bases: TGTGCCAGCAGCTCCGGGACTACACTCGGTGATACGCAGTATTTT. The chain recombines TRBV6-2 or TRBV6-3 with TRBJ2-3, with 7 bases that match TRBD2. This CDR3 is built from 15 residues. CDR1 and CDR2 (germline): MNHEY, SVGEGT. Germline trimming cut 6 bases from V and 6 bases from J; bases unmatched to any gene: 12.

The chain joins TRBV5-6 to TRBJ2-1; no reliable D call. V lost 4 bases and J 5 bases, leaving 7 bases between the germline ends. CDR1 and CDR2 (germline): SGHDT, YYEEEE. The length of the CDR3 is 12 residues. CDR3 sequence: CASSRAHNEQFF. For the CDR3, the DNA is TGTGCCAGCAGCCGGGCCCACAATGAGCAGTTCTTC.

Details on this clone: An end of the junction differs from the germline gene, which may be a read error. This chain links TRBV7-8 with TRBJ2-1; perhaps D is TRBD1 or TRBD2 (5 bases each). The CDR3 covers 12 residues. Germline V CDR1 and CDR2: SGHVS, FQNEAQ. For the CDR3, the DNA is TGTGCCAGCAGCCGGGGCTACGATGAGCAGTTCTTC. Translated, it gives CASSRGYDEQFF.

The rearrangement links TRBV18 to TRBJ2-3; D might be TRBD2 (6 bases). Germline CDR1 and CDR2: KGHSH and LQKENI. This CDR3 is built from 14 residues. Trimming took off 3 bases at V and 5 bases at J, with 12 bases between the two ends. CDR3 in amino acids: CASSPYGEEDTQYF. DNA for the CDR3: TGTGCCAGCTCACCGTATGGGGAGGAAGATACGCAGTATTTT.

DNA for the CDR3: TGCGCCAGCAGGGCCCCGGACTCCTATAATTCACCCCTCCACTTT. Translated, it gives CASRAPDSYNSPLHF. The V call is TRBV5-1, the J call TRBJ1-6; no firm D call. The CDR3 runs to 15 residues. The germline gives CDR1 SGHRS, CDR2 YFSETQ. Trimming cost V 5 bases and J 0 bases, with 9 bases left between them.

This clone was observed a single time. V and J are TRBV11-2 and TRBJ1-1, with D unclear. The length of the CDR3 is 13 residues. Germline V gene data show CDR1 as SGHAT and CDR2 as FQNNGV. V was shortened by 1 base and J by 5 bases, with 8 bases between the two germline ends. The CDR3 spells CASSLVLGTEAFF. The CDR3 nucleotides read TGTGCCAGCAGCTTAGTGTTGGGGACTGAAGCTTTCTTT.

The chain couples TRBV5-1 to TRBJ2-1; D might be TRBD1 (7 bases). The CDR3 runs to 14 residues. Trimming took 4 bases from V and 3 from J, leaving 11 bases between them. Germline V lookup: CDR1 SGHRS, CDR2 YFSETQ. The CDR3 protein is CASSPQGGYNEQFF. The CDR3 nucleotides read TGCGCCAGCAGCCCCCAGGGGGGCTACAATGAGCAGTTCTTC.

Here the CDR3 reads CASSLAARTEAFF. CDR3 nucleotides: TGTGCCAGCAGCTTGGCAGCTCGCACTGAAGCTTTCTTT. V is TRBV5-4 and J is TRBJ1-1; D uncertain. V was cut by 0 bases and J by 4 bases, with 7 bases left in between. The CDR3 loop spans 13 amino acids. Germline V gives CDR1 SGHNT, CDR2 YYREEE (reference sequence).

CDR3 region: CASSLLGGNQPQHF. In DNA, the CDR3 is TGTGCCAGCAGTTTATTAGGGGGGAATCAGCCCCAGCATTTT. The V call is TRBV27, the J call TRBJ1-5; a possible D gene is TRBD1 (6 bases). The CDR3 runs to 14 residues. Germline values: CDR1 MNHEY, CDR2 SMNVEV (reference sequence). V was clipped by 1 base and J by 4 bases, with 8 bases between them.

This clone was observed a few times. The V and J genes are TRBV4-2 and TRBJ2-7; 7 positions agree with TRBD1. After removal of 2 bases from V and 5 bases from J, the junction contained 3 bases not matched to a gene. This CDR3 has 13 amino acids. From germline, CDR1 is LGHNA and CDR2 YNFKEQ. In DNA form, the CDR3 reads TGTGCCAGCAGCCAACGGACAGGCGACGAGCAGTACTTC. Translating it yields CASSQRTGDEQYF.

The gene calls are TRBV4-1 and TRBJ2-5; 14 nucleotides match TRBD2. The V gene's germline CDR1 is MGHRA and CDR2 YSYEKL. The CDR3 consists of 19 residues. J gave up 2 bases and V 7 bases, and 15 bases lay outside the gene matches. The CDR3 DNA reads as TGCGCCAGCATCCCAAGAACTGGGACTAGCGGGGGAACACAAGAGACCCAGTACTTC. It is translated as CASIPRTGTSGGTQETQYF.

V and J are TRBV27 and TRBJ2-1, with a weak D call TRBD2 (5 bases). This CDR3 contains 17 residues. Trimming cost V 0 bases and J 3 bases, with 15 bases left between them. In germline, CDR1 is MNHEY, CDR2 SMNVEV (reference sequence). CDR3 sequence reads: CASSLSPGEAGYNEQFF. As DNA, the CDR3 is TGTGCCAGCAGTTTATCCCCCGGTGAGGCGGGCTACAATGAGCAGTTCTTC.

The chain uses TRBV5-4 and TRBJ1-2; 9 bases match TRBD1. CDR3 length: 13 residues. The ends lost 3 bases at V and 5 bases at J; junction bases unmatched: 2. In germline, CDR1 is SGHNT, CDR2 YYREEE (reference sequence). The CDR3 is CASSSDRGYGYTF. Here the CDR3 DNA reads TGTGCCAGCAGCTCGGACAGGGGATATGGCTACACCTTC.

CDR3 nucleotide sequence: TGTGCCAGCAGACTTACCGGGCCAAGATATCAGCCCCAGCATTTT. Its protein product is CASRLTGPRYQPQHF. The chain couples TRBV27 to TRBJ1-5, with no clear D. The CDR3 is made up of 15 amino acids. Germline-derived CDR1 and CDR2 are MNHEY and SMNVEV (reference sequence). The V and J ends lost 6 bases and 5 bases respectively, with 17 bases between them.

The chain joins TRBV10-2 to TRBJ1-1, with D possibly TRBD1 on 6 matching bases. Germline V CDR1 and CDR2: WSHSY, SAAADI. V was clipped by 3 bases and J by 0 bases, with 11 bases between them. This CDR3 spans 15 amino acids. CDR3 loop: CASSDRGRVNTEAFF. The CDR3 DNA reads TGCGCCAGCAGTGACCGGGGGCGGGTGAACACTGAAGCTTTCTTT.

The chain couples TRBV11-2 to TRBJ2-1; 12 bases match TRBD2. CDR3 size: 18 residues. Losses at the gene ends were 7 bases for V and 7 bases for J; bases not matched to a gene: 17. Germline lookup yields CDR1 SGHAT and CDR2 FQNNGV. DNA for the CDR3: TGTGCCAGCAATACGGAAGGACTAGCGGGGCCGAAGGGGAATGAGCAGTTCTTC. Amino acids: CASNTEGLAGPKGNEQFF.

This chain connects TRBV11-1 to TRBJ2-3; tentatively, D is TRBD2 (6 bases). The V gene's germline CDR1 is SGHAT and CDR2 FQDESV (reference sequence). CDR3 length equals 14 residues. V was pared by 2 bases and J by 7 bases, with 13 bases between. The CDR3 coding sequence is TGTGCCAGCAGCTTACTAGCCGGGGGAAATACGCAGTATTTT. The encoded protein is CASSLLAGGNTQYF.

The chain combines TRBV5-8 with TRBJ1-5; perhaps TRBD1 as D (5 bases). V lost 1 base, J lost 6 bases, and 14 bases lay in between. The CDR3 length is 15 residues. Germline V gene lookup returns CDR1 SGHTS and CDR2 YDEGEE. CDR3 residues: CASSLTGREAQPQHF. The CDR3, as DNA: TGTGCCAGCAGCTTGACTGGCAGGGAAGCTCAGCCCCAGCATTTT.

The chain links TRBV11-3 to TRBJ2-1; D is unclear. This CDR3 has 13 residues. The V end was cut by 0 bases, the J end by 5 bases, with 5 bases between. The germline V gene has CDR1 SGHNT and CDR2 YENEEA. Here the CDR3 reads CASSLDRDNEQFF. CDR3 nucleotide sequence: TGTGCCAGCAGCTTAGATCGCGACAATGAGCAGTTCTTC.

The chain uses TRBV5-1 and TRBJ1-1; D is ambiguous. Trimming stripped 2 bases from V and 0 bases from J, with 17 bases between. CDR1 is SGHRS and CDR2 is YFSETQ in the germline V gene. The CDR3 sequence is 17 residues long. CDR3 sequence reads: CASSFATRSPMNTEAFF. The CDR3 DNA is TGCGCCAGCAGCTTCGCGACGAGGTCCCCCATGAACACTGAAGCTTTCTTT.

The CDR3 region is CASGDDRGRSEQYF. The CDR3 bases are TGTGCTAGTGGTGACGACAGGGGTCGTAGTGAGCAGTACTTC. This sequence joins TRBV12-5 and TRBJ2-7; 8 positions agree with TRBD1. V dropped 5 bases and J dropped 7; count of bases not matched to a gene: 10. The CDR3 totals 14 residues. Looked up from germline, CDR1 is LGHNT and CDR2 is FRNRAP.

V gene TRBV6-1 combines with J gene TRBJ1-4, with a weak D call TRBD1 (6 bases). The germline V and J ends were trimmed by 3 bases and 5 bases, with 16 bases remaining between them. This CDR3 spans 16 amino acids. Germline V lookup: CDR1 MNHNS, CDR2 SASEGT. CDR3 loop: CASSDLTGEGNEKLFF. CDR3 sequence (DNA): TGTGCCAGCAGTGACTTGACAGGCGAAGGGAATGAAAAACTGTTTTTT.

The rearrangement links TRBV27 to TRBJ2-5; 11 bases are shared with TRBD2. The CDR3 covers 14 residues. V lost 3 bases and J lost 4; bases outside the gene matches: 1. Germline lookup yields CDR1 MNHEY and CDR2 SMNVEV (reference sequence). The CDR3 DNA follows: TGTGCCAGCAGTTTTGGGACTAGCGGAGAGACCCAGTACTTC. Translated, it gives CASSFGTSGETQYF.

The chain uses TRBV6-6 and TRBJ2-7; the D gene is possibly TRBD1 (6 bases). V was trimmed by 0 bases and J by 5 bases, leaving 11 bases between them. The CDR3 has 14 amino acids. The germline gives CDR1 MNHNY, CDR2 SVGAGI (reference sequence). CDR3 protein: CASSYSAGAHEQYF. CDR3 coding DNA: TGTGCCAGCAGTTACTCGGCAGGGGCCCACGAGCAGTACTTC.

The V and J genes are TRBV4-3 and TRBJ2-2; maybe TRBD2 (5 bases). V was pared by 0 bases and J by 2 bases, with 16 bases between. CDR1 is LGHNA, CDR2 YSLEER, per germline. The CDR3 spans 18 residues. CDR3 protein: CASSQEGMRELNTGELFF. As DNA, the CDR3 is TGCGCCAGCAGCCAAGAGGGTATGAGGGAGCTAAACACCGGGGAGCTGTTTTTT.

In its sample, this clone was seen once. V and J are TRBV27 and TRBJ2-3; D is uncertain. The CDR3 consists of 13 residues. Per the germline V gene, CDR1 is MNHEY and CDR2 is SMNVEV (reference sequence). Trimming pared 3 bases from V and 5 bases from J, leaving 9 bases between. CDR3 nucleotides: TGTGCCAGCAGTTTGTCGTGGAGAGATACGCAGTATTTT. Translation gives CASSLSWRDTQYF.

The gene calls are TRBV7-9 and TRBJ2-1; a possible D gene is TRBD2 (7 bases). This CDR3 spans 13 amino acids. V was cut by 2 bases and J by 12 bases, with 14 bases left in between. Germline CDR1 and CDR2: SEHNR and FQNEAQ (reference sequence). As DNA, the CDR3 is TGTGCCAGCAGCTTAAGCGGGACAATTGGGCAGTTCTTC. Translated, it gives CASSLSGTIGQFF.